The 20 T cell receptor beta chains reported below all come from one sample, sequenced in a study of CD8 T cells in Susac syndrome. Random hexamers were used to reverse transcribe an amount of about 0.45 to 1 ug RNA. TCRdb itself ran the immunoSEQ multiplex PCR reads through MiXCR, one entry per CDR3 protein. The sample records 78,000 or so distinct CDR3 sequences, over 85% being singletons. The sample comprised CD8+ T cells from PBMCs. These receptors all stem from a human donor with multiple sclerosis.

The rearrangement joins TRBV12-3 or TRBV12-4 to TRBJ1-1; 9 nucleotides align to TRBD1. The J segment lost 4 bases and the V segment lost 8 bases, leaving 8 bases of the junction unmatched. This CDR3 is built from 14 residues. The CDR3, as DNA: TGTGCCAGCCGAGAGGGACAGGGTGGCACTGAAGCTTTCTTT. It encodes CASREGQGGTEAFF.

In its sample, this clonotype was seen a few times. DNA of the CDR3: TGCAGTGCTAGAGATCCCAGTGCCTACGAGCAGTACTTC. It is translated as CSARDPSAYEQYF. J is TRBJ2-7 and V is TRBV20-1; D gene ambiguous. Trimming pared 0 bases from V and 2 bases from J, leaving 8 bases between. Germline V gene sequence: CDR1 DFQATT, CDR2 SNEGSKA (reference sequence). The CDR3 consists of 13 residues.

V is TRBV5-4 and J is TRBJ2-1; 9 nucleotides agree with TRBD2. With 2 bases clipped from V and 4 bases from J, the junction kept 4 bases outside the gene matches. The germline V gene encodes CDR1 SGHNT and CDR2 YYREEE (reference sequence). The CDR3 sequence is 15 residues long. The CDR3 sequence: CASSFVAGAYNEQFF. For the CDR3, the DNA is TGTGCCAGCAGCTTTGTAGCGGGGGCTTACAATGAGCAGTTCTTC.

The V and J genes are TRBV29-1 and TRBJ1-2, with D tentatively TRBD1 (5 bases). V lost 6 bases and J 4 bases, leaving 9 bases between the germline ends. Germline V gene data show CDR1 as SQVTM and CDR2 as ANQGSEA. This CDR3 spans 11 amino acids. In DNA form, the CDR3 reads TGCAGCGTCCCGGGGGGCTATGGCTACACCTTC. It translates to CSVPGGYGYTF.

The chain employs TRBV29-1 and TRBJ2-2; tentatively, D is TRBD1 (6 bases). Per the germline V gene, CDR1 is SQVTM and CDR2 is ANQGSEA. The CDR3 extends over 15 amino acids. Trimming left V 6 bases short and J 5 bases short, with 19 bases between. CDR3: CSVDNTGLGTGELFF. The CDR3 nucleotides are TGCAGCGTAGACAATACAGGGTTAGGAACCGGGGAGCTGTTTTTT.

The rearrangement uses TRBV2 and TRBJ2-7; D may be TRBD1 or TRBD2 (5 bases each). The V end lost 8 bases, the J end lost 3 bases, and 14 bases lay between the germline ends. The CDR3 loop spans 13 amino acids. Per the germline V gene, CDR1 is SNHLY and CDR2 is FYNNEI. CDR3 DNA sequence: TGTGCCAGCTTGGGGACCGTCCTCTACGAGCAGTACTTC. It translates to CASLGTVLYEQYF.

The CDR3 protein is CSGRGANTGELFF. DNA of the CDR3: TGCAGTGGCAGGGGGGCTAACACCGGGGAGCTGTTTTTT. This chain joins TRBV29-1 and TRBJ2-2, with D perhaps matching TRBD1 (7 bases). The CDR3 has 13 amino acids. Germline CDR1 is SQVTM and CDR2 is ANQGSEA.

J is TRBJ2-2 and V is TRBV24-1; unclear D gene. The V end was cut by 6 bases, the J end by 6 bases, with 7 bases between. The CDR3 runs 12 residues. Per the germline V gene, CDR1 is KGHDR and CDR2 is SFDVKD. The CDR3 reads CATSQGSGELFF. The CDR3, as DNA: TGTGCCACCAGTCAAGGGTCCGGGGAGCTGTTTTTT.

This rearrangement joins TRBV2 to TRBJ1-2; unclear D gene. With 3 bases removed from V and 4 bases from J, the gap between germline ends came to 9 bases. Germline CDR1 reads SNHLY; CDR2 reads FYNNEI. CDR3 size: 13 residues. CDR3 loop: CASSDSVTYGYTF. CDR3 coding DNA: TGTGCCAGCAGTGACTCAGTAACCTATGGCTACACCTTC.

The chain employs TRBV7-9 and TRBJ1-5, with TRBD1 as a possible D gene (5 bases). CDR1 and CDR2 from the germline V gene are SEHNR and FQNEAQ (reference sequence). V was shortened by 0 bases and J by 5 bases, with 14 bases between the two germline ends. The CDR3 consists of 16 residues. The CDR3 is CASSLADSRGYQPQHF. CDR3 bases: TGTGCCAGCAGCTTAGCCGACAGTCGGGGATATCAGCCCCAGCATTTT.

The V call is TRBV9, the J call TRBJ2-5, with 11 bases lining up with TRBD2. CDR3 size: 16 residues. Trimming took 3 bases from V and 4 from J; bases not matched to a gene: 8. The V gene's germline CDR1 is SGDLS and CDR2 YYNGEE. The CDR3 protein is CASSADSGGARETQYF. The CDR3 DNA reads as TGTGCCAGCAGCGCAGATAGCGGGGGGGCAAGAGAGACCCAGTACTTC.

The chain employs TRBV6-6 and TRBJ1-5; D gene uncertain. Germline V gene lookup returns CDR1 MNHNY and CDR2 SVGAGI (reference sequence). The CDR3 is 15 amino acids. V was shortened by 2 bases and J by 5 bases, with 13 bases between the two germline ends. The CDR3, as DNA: TGTGCCAGCAGTTACCCCTCCGGGAGGTATCAGCCCCAGCATTTT. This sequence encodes CASSYPSGRYQPQHF.

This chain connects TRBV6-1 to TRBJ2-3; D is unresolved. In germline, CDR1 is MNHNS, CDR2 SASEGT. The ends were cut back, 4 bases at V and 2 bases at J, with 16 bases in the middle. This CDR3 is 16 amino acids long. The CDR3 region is CASSGDPYPLTDTQYF. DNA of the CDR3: TGTGCCAGCAGTGGGGATCCTTACCCTCTCACAGATACGCAGTATTTT.

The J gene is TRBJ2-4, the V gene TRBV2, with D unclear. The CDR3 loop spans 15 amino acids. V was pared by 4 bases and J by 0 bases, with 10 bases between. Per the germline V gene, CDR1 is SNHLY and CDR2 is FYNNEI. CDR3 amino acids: CASSGQSEAKNIQYF. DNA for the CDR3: TGTGCCAGCAGTGGTCAGAGTGAAGCCAAAAACATTCAGTACTTC.

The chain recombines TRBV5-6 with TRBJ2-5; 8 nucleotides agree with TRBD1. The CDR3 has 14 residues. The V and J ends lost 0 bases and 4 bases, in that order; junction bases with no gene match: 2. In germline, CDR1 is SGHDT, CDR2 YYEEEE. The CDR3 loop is CASSLGQGRETQYF. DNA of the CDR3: TGTGCCAGCAGCTTGGGACAGGGGCGAGAGACCCAGTACTTC.

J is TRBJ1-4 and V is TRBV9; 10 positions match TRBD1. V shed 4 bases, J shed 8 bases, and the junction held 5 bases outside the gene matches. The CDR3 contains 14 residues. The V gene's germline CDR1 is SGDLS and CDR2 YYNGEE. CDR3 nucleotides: TGTGCCAGCAGCCTCGGACAGGGGGAGGAAAAACTGTTTTTT. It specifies CASSLGQGEEKLFF.

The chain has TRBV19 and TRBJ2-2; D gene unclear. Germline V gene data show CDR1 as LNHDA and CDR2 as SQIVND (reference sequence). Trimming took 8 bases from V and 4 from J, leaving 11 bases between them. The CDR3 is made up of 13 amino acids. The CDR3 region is CASFTIGTGELFF. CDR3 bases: TGTGCCAGTTTCACTATCGGCACCGGGGAGCTGTTTTTT.

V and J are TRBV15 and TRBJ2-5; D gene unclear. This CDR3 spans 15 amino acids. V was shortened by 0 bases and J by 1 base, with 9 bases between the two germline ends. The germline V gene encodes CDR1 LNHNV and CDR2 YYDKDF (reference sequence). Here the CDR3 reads CATSRDLGPQETQYF. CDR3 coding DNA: TGTGCCACCAGCAGAGATCTGGGCCCCCAAGAGACCCAGTACTTC.

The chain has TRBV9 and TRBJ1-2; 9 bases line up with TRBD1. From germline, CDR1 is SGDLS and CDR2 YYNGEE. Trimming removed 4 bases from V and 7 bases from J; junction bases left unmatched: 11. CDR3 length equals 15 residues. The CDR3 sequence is CASSTRDRVFGGYTF. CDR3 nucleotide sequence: TGTGCCAGCAGCACCCGGGACAGGGTCTTTGGTGGCTACACCTTC.

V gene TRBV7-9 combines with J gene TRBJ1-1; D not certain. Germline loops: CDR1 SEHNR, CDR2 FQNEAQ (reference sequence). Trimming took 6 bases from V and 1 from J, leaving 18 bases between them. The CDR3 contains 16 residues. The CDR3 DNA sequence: TGTGCCAGCAGTTCTCCTCGGGAAGGAGGGAACACTGAAGCTTTCTTT. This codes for CASSSPREGGNTEAFF. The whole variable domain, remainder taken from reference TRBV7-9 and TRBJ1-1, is DTGVSQNPRHKITKRGQNVTFRCDPISEHNRLYWYRQTLGQGPEFLTYFQNEAQLEKSRLLSDRFSAERPKGSFSTLEIQRTEQGDSAMYLCASSSPREGGNTEAFFGQGTRLTVV.